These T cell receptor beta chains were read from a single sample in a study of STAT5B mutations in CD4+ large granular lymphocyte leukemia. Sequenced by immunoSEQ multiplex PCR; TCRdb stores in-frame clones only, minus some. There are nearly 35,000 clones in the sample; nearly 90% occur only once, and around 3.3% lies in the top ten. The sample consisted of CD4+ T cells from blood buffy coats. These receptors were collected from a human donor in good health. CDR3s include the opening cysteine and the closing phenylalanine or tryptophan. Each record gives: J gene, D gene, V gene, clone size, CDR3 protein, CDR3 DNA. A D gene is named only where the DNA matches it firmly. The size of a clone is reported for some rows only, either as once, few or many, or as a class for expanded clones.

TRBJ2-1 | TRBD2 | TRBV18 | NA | CASSPYAGEGSEQFF | TGTGCCAGCTCACCATATGCGGGAGAGGGCAGTGAGCAGTTCTTC
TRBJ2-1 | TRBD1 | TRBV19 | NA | CASRDRDGYEQFF | TGTGCCAGTAGAGACAGGGATGGGTATGAGCAGTTCTTC
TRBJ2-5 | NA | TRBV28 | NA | CASSSVSSGETQYF | TGTGCCAGCAGTTCCGTGAGCTCGGGGGAGACCCAGTACTTC
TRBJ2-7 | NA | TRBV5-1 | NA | CASSLAAQRAYEQYF | TGCGCCAGCAGCTTGGCCGCCCAGCGGGCCTACGAGCAGTACTTC
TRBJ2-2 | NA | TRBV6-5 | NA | CASSTGPGTGELFF | TGTGCCAGCAGTACGGGCCCAGGGACCGGGGAGCTGTTTTTT
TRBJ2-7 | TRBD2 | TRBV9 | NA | CASSPRVAGSAEQYF | TGTGCCAGCAGCCCGCGGGTAGCGGGTTCGGCCGAGCAGTACTTC
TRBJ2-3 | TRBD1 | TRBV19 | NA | CASSKSRQGWADTQYF | TGTGCCAGTAGCAAAAGCCGACAGGGGTGGGCAGATACGCAGTATTTT
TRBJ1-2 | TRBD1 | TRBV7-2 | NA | CASSPDRDYGYTF | TGTGCCAGCAGCCCCGACAGGGACTATGGCTACACCTTC
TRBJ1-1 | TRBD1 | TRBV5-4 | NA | CASSLPLGQTEAFF | TGTGCCAGCAGTCTTCCCCTGGGACAGACTGAAGCTTTCTTT
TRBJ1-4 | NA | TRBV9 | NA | CASSATATNEKLFF | TGTGCCAGCAGCGCCACTGCAACTAATGAAAAACTGTTTTTT
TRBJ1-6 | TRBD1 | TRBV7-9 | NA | CASSLSTGHNSPLHF | TGTGCCAGCAGCTTGTCGACAGGGCATAATTCACCCCTCCACTTT
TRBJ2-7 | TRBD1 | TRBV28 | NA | CASKQGPGEQYF | TGTGCCAGCAAACAGGGGCCGGGGGAGCAGTACTTC
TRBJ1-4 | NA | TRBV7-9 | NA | CASSLASTNEKLFF | TGTGCCAGCAGCTTAGCCTCAACTAATGAAAAACTGTTTTTT
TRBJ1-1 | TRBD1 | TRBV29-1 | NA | CSVVRQGGNTEAFF | TGCAGCGTCGTACGACAGGGAGGGAACACTGAAGCTTTCTTT
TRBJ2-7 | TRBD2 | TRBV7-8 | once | CASSPLAVSSYEQYF | TGTGCCAGCAGCCCACTAGCGGTGAGCTCCTACGAGCAGTACTTC
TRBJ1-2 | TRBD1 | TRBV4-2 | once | CASSLVRGNGYTF | TGTGCCAGCAGCTTGGTCAGGGGGAATGGCTACACCTTC
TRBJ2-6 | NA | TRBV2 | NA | CASSEARSSGANVLTF | TGTGCCAGCAGTGAAGCGCGGAGCTCTGGGGCCAACGTCCTGACTTTC
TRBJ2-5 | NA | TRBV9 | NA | CASSVDSTGGWETQYF | TGTGCCAGCAGCGTAGATAGTACAGGAGGGTGGGAGACCCAGTACTTC
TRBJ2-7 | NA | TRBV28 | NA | CASSPSTGTYEQYF | TGTGCCAGCAGTCCCTCGACAGGAACCTACGAGCAGTACTTC
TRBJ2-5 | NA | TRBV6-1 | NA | CASRKQGSSQETQYF | TGTGCCAGCAGAAAACAGGGCTCTTCCCAAGAGACCCAGTACTTC
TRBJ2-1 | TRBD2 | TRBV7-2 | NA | CASSLASGRANEQFF | TGTGCCAGCAGCTTAGCTAGCGGGAGGGCCAATGAGCAGTTCTTC
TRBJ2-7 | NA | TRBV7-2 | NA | CASSLERRYEQYF | TGTGCCAGCAGCTTAGAGCGCCGTTACGAGCAGTACTTC
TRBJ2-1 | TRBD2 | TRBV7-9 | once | CASSQGLAGAYNEQFF | TGTGCCAGCAGCCAGGGACTAGCGGGGGCATACAATGAGCAGTTCTTC
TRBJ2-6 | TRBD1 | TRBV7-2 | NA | CASSRTGTSSGANVLTF | TGTGCCAGCAGCCGGACAGGAACCAGCTCTGGGGCCAACGTCCTGACTTTC
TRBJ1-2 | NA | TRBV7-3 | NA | CASSLGPGGRGYTF | TGTGCCAGCAGCTTGGGCCCCGGGGGCCGTGGCTACACCTTC
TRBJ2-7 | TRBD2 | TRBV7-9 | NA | CASSLTSGAYEQYF | TGTGCCAGCAGCTTAACTAGCGGCGCCTACGAGCAGTACTTC
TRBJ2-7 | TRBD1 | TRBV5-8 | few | CASSLVPRGRLDEQYF | TGTGCCAGCAGCTTGGTCCCCAGGGGGCGCTTAGACGAGCAGTACTTC
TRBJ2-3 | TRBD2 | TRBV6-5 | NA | CASTSSGRALDTQYF | TGTGCCAGCACGTCTAGCGGGAGGGCGTTAGATACGCAGTATTTT
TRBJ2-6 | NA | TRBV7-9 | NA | CASSSGGANVLTF | TGTGCCAGCAGCTCGGGTGGGGCCAACGTCCTGACTTTC
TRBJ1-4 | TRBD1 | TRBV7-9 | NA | CASTRSGQGNEKLFF | TGTGCCAGCACCAGGTCGGGACAGGGAAATGAAAAACTGTTTTTT
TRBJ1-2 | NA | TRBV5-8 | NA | CASSQLDTGYGYTF | TGTGCCAGCAGCCAATTGGACACGGGCTATGGCTACACCTTC
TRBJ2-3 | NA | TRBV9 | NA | CASQRGGTDTQYF | TGTGCCAGCCAAAGGGGGGGCACAGATACGCAGTATTTT
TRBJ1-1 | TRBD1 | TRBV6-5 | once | CATGGAVNTEAFF | TGTGCCACAGGGGGCGCGGTGAACACTGAAGCTTTCTTT
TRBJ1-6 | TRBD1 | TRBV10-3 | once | CAIARTGGVNNSPLHF | TGTGCCATCGCGCGTACAGGGGGCGTGAATAATTCACCCCTCCACTTT
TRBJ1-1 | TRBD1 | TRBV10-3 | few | CAISDGTANTEAFF | TGTGCCATCAGTGACGGGACAGCGAACACTGAAGCTTTCTTT
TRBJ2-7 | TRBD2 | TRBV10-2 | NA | CASRGLAGGPGEQYF | TGCGCCAGCCGGGGACTAGCGGGAGGGCCGGGCGAGCAGTACTTC
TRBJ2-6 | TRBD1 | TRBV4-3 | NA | CASSQTGSSGANVLTF | TGCGCCAGCAGCCAGACAGGGTCATCTGGGGCCAACGTCCTGACTTTC
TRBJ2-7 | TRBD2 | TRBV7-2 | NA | CASSWLAGPAPYEQYF | TGTGCCAGCAGCTGGCTAGCGGGACCCGCCCCCTACGAGCAGTACTTC
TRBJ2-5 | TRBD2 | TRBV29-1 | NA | CSVDGGGSETQYF | TGCAGCGTTGACGGCGGGGGGAGTGAGACCCAGTACTTC
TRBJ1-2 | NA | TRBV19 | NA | CAIGDRAHNYGYTF | TGTGCCATAGGGGACCGAGCTCATAACTATGGCTACACCTTC